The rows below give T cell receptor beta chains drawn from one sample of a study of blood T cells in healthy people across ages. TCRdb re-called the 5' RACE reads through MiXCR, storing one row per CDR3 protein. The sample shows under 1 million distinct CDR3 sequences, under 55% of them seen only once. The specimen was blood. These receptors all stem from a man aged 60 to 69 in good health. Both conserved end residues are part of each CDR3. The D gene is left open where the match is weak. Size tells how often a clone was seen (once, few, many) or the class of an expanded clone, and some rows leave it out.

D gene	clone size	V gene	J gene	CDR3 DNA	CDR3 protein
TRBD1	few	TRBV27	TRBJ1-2	TGTGCCAGCAGTCCGCGGGGAGGGACAGTCCCTGGCTACACCTTC	CASSPRGGTVPGYTF
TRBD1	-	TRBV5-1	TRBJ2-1	TGCGCCAGCAGCCTACGGACAGGGTCCTACGAGCAGTTCTTC	CASSLRTGSYEQFF
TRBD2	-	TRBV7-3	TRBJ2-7	TGTGCCAGCAGCTTAAAGTCTGCTAGCGGGGGGGCCGGGGGCTCCTACAATGAGCAGTACTTC	CASSLKSASGGAGGSYNEQYF
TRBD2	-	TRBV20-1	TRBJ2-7	TGCAGTGCTAGAACAAGCGGGGGGTCCTACGAGCAGTACTTC	CSARTSGGSYEQYF
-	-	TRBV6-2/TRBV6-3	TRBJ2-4	TGTGCCAGCAGTCCACTCTGGGCAGAAGCCAAAAACATTCAGTACTTC	CASSPLWAEAKNIQYF
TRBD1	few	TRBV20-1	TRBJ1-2	TGCAGTGCCGCCCGACAGGGGGCCAACTATGGCTACACCTTC	CSAARQGANYGYTF
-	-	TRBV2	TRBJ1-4	TGTGCCAGCGGGGGCATGGGCTCAACTAATGAAAAACTGTTTTTT	CASGGMGSTNEKLFF
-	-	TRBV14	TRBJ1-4	TGTGCCAGCAGCCCTATGGACTGGGCCGGAAAACTGTTTTTT	CASSPMDWAGKLFF
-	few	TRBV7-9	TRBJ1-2	TGTGCCAGCAGCCTGGGAGGGGCCGGCTATGGCTACACCTTC	CASSLGGAGYGYTF
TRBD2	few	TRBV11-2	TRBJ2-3	TGTGCCAGCAGCTCCCACCCTAGCGGGGGTGCAGATACGCAGTATTTT	CASSSHPSGGADTQYF
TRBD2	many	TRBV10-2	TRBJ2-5	TGCGCCAGCAGTGAGGGGGGACTAGCGGGGGGAACCCAGGCGAAGACCCAGTACTTC	CASSEGGLAGGTQAKTQYF
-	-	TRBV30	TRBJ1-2	TGTGCCTGGAGTGTACTATGGGACTCAAACTATGGCTACACCTTC	CAWSVLWDSNYGYTF
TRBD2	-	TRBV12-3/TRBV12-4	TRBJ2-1	TGTGCCAGCAGAGCCGAAACGGGGGGAGTGTTCTTC	CASRAETGGVFF
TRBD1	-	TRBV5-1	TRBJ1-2	TGCGCCAGCAGCAGGATGGGACAGTACAATAACTATGGCTACACCTTC	CASSRMGQYNNYGYTF
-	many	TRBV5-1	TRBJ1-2	TGCGCCAGCAGCTCGCAGCCATCTAACTATGGCTACACCTTC	CASSSQPSNYGYTF
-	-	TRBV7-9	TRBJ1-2	TGTGCCAGCAGCGGTACTTCAGGGGCTAACTATGGCTACACCTTC	CASSGTSGANYGYTF
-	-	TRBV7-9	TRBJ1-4	TGTGCCAGCAGCGTAACCGGGACGGTGAATGAAAAACTGTTTTTT	CASSVTGTVNEKLFF
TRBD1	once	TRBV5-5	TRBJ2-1	TGTGCCAGCAGCTTGGATGGACAGGGGGTGAATGAGCAGTTCTTC	CASSLDGQGVNEQFF
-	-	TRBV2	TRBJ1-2	TGTGCCATCGCGACACAGGGTTTTGCTGGCTACACCTTC	CAIATQGFAGYTF
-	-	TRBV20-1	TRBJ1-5	TGCAGTGCTAGGCCGACAGGAGCGAGCCAGCCCCAGCATTTT	CSARPTGASQPQHF
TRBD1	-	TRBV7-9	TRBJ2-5	TGTGCCAGCAGCCGGGGACAGGGTATGGAGACCCAGTACTTC	CASSRGQGMETQYF
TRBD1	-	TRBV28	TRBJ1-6	TGTGCCAGCAGCCCAATCCGAGGGGGCAGTAATAATTCAGCCCTCCACTTT	CASSPIRGGSNNSALHF
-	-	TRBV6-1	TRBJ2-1	TGTGCCAGCAGTGTGCAGGCAGACAATGAGCAGTTCTTC	CASSVQADNEQFF
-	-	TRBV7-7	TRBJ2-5	TGTGCTAGCAGCTCGGGAGTCTCCAGGGGAGAGACCCAGTACTTC	CASSSGVSRGETQYF
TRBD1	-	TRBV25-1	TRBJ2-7	TGTGCCAGCAGTCAAACATACAGGGGGGACGAGCAGTACTTC	CASSQTYRGDEQYF
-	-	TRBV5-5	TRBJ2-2	TGTGCCAGCAGCTTGGAGGTCAATTTAACACCGGGGTCGCTGTTTTTT	CASSLEVNLTPGSLFF
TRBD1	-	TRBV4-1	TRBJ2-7	TGCGCCAGCAGCCAACCGGGACAGGGATATCACGAGCAGTACTTC	CASSQPGQGYHEQYF
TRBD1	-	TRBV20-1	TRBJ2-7	TGCAGTGCTGGGACAGTGAACGAGCAGTACTTC	CSAGTVNEQYF
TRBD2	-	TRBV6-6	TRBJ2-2	TGTGCCAGCAGTTACATCCCGGGTAGCGGGAGCACCGGGGAGCTGTTTTTT	CASSYIPGSGSTGELFF
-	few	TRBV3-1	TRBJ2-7	TGTGCCAGCAGCCAAGATCGGGATGAATACGAGCAGTACTTC	CASSQDRDEYEQYF
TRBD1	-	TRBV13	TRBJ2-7	TGTGCCAGCAGCCTAAGGGGGACAGGGCCTCCGTACGAGCAGTACTTC	CASSLRGTGPPYEQYF
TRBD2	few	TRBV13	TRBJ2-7	TGTGCCAGCAGCCCCTCTAGCGGGGGGCCCTCCTACGAGCAGTACTTC	CASSPSSGGPSYEQYF
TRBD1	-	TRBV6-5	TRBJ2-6	TGTGCCAGCAGTTACTCGAGGGACAGGGGAGGTTGGTCTGGGGCCAACGTCCTGACTTTC	CASSYSRDRGGWSGANVLTF
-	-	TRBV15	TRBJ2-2	TGTGCCACCAGCTTAGGGAACGGACCCGGGGAGCTGTTTTTT	CATSLGNGPGELFF
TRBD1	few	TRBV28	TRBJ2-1	TGTGCCAGCATTACAGGGGGCTCCTACAATGAGCAGTTCTTC	CASITGGSYNEQFF
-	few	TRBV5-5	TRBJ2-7	TGTGCCAGCAGCTTGAGAGCCGAGACAGTTTCCTACGAGCAGTACTTC	CASSLRAETVSYEQYF
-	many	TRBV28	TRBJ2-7	TGTGCCAGCAGTTTAACAGGTCCCTACGAGCAGTACTTC	CASSLTGPYEQYF
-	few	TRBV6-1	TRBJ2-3	TGTGCCAGCAGTGAAAGAAGCGGGCGCACAGATACGCAGTATTTT	CASSERSGRTDTQYF
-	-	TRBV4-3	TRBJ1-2	TGCGCCAGCAGCCAAACCAGGAAAAAGAGAGACTACACCTTC	CASSQTRKKRDYTF
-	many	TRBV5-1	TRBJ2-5	TGCGCCAGCAGCTTGGACCTGGGGCAAGAGACCCAGTACTTC	CASSLDLGQETQYF
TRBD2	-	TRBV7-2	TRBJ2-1	TGTGCCAGCAGCGCCATGGCGGGGGGGCCCTACAATGAGCAGTTCTTC	CASSAMAGGPYNEQFF
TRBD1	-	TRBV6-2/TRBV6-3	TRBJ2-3	TGTGCCAGCAGCCATAGGACAGGCCTACGTACAGATACGCAGTATTTT	CASSHRTGLRTDTQYF
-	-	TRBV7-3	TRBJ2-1	TGTGCCAGCAGCCCACTTGGCGGTAAGGATGAGCAGTTCTTC	CASSPLGGKDEQFF
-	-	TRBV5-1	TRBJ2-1	TGCGCCAGCAGCTCGGACAGACCCTACAATGAGCAGTTCTTC	CASSSDRPYNEQFF
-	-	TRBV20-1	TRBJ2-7	TGCAGTGCGCCCCGTGGGGGGCGGGAGACACCCGAGCAGTACTTC	CSAPRGGRETPEQYF
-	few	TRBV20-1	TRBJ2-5	TGCAGTGCTAGAGGGGGGGGGCTTTTTGGTGAGCAGTACTTC	CSARGGGLFGEQYF
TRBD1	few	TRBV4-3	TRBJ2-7	TGCGCCAGCAGCCAAAATCCGGGACAGGGGGTCAACGAGCAGTACTTC	CASSQNPGQGVNEQYF
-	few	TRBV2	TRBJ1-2	TGTGCCAGCAGTGACCGGGAGCTCGAATGGTCTGGCTACACCTTC	CASSDRELEWSGYTF
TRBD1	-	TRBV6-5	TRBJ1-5	TGTGCCAGCAGTTACTCAGACCCCGACAGGGGGGAGTGTCAGCCCCAGCATTTT	CASSYSDPDRGECQPQHF
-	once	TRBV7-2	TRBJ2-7	TGTGCCAGCAGCTTGGCGGTAGGACAGCCCCCCTACGAGCAGTACTTC	CASSLAVGQPPYEQYF